A selection of T cell receptor beta chains follows, all from one sample in a study of shared clonotypes between healthy human individuals. This table comes from immunoSEQ multiplex PCR, and its TCRdb copy is limited to in-frame clones, with some not included. In the table there are about 2.1 million clones, just under 95% of which are singletons. Source material: naive CD8+ T cells from PBMCs. All receptors derive from a man aged 18-30 years in good health. Some clones in this sample may be carry-over from other donors' samples. CDR3s include the opening cysteine and the closing phenylalanine or tryptophan. For some rows the clone size is stated as once, few or many, or as a class when expanded; others skip it.

CAISESPDQPQHF | TRBJ1-5 | TRBV10-3 | -
CASSLASEVYPDTGELFF | TRBJ2-2 | TRBV7-6 | once
CASSHASGRNYEQYF | TRBJ2-7 | TRBV18 | -
CALFTLSGEQFF | TRBJ2-1 | TRBV27 | -
CASTSGPSSYNEQFF | TRBJ2-1 | TRBV10-3 | -
CASSDQDRARVNEQFF | TRBJ2-1 | TRBV6-4 | -
CASRPSGLPYEQYF | TRBJ2-7 | TRBV6-6 | -
CASSLVRLAGKETQYF | TRBJ2-5 | TRBV7-2 | -
CASSSLRGELFF | TRBJ2-2 | TRBV6-6 | -
CASSLAPFRTVFYEQYF | TRBJ2-7 | TRBV28 | -
CASSDFRANEQFF | TRBJ2-1 | TRBV27 | -
CASSFRNAGTGSEAFF | TRBJ1-1 | TRBV27 | -
CASRPGTGEQYF | TRBJ2-7 | TRBV7-9 | -
CASSLVTAGNTIYF | TRBJ1-3 | TRBV7-9 | -
CASSRETGIGTGELFF | TRBJ2-2 | TRBV4-1 | once
CASSLSKHHEQFF | TRBJ2-1 | TRBV27 | -
CASSQDYWSALLDGYTF | TRBJ1-2 | TRBV4-3 | -
CASSLAEGEQFF | TRBJ2-1 | TRBV7-9 | -
CASSSSTGTLTYEQYF | TRBJ2-7 | TRBV27 | -
CASSFKVSAEAFF | TRBJ1-1 | TRBV28 | -
CASSRSVTGTGNTIYF | TRBJ1-3 | TRBV5-1 | -
CASSSWDSRYEQYF | TRBJ2-7 | TRBV27 | -
CASSPREVTQYF | TRBJ2-3 | TRBV7-2 | -
CASSASRRDYGYTF | TRBJ1-2 | TRBV25-1 | -
CASSPYLSQSEQYF | TRBJ2-7 | TRBV27 | -
CSATDPSHHNEQFF | TRBJ2-1 | TRBV29-1 | -
CASSQVISGYEQYF | TRBJ2-7 | TRBV4-1 | -
CASSQDRGGRQPQHF | TRBJ1-5 | TRBV4-3 | -
CASSPTSRISPNDEQYF | - | TRBV10-1 | -
CASSVSGRDLDEQFF | TRBJ2-1 | TRBV9 | -
CASSLGSISYGNQPQHF | TRBJ1-5 | TRBV7-3 | once
CASSPGLAGVLVETQYF | TRBJ2-5 | TRBV28 | -
CASGSGQAYGYTF | TRBJ1-2 | TRBV12-5 | few
CASSSRPDTNYGYTF | TRBJ1-2 | TRBV5-1 | -